The present entry profiles one T cell receptor beta chain with its context. A far larger clone is one nucleotide away, so this likely arose from a read error. The conserved final phenylalanine or tryptophan is absent from the CDR3, which likely points to a read error. This specimen comes from a study of regulatory T cells in long-lasting Graves disease. Across the study: The term persistent Graves' disease signified upward of 5 years on antithyroid drugs with positive TSH receptor antibodies.

The germline V gene encodes CDR1 SGHKS and CDR2 YYEKEE (reference sequence). The CDR3 length is 15 residues. V was trimmed by 4 bases and J by 5 bases, leaving 16 bases between them. Time point specified: persistent/refractory GD, antithyroid drugs over 5 years with positive TRAb. PBMC RNA served as the TCR library source. Staff took about 10 milliliters of peripheral blood and put it into EDTA tubes. Building of the TCR beta libraries involved iRepertoire HTBI primers and Arm-PCR of CDR3 regions. TCRdb analysed the multiplex PCR reads with MiXCR anew, one entry per CDR3 protein. The data show 700,000 or so distinct CDR3 sequences, around 30% seen once.

The sample consisted of peripheral blood mononuclear cells (PBMCs), taken when the disease was refractory, from a patient treated with antithyroid drugs. This receptor was identified in a female donor with Graves disease. V gene TRBV5-5 combines with J gene TRBJ1-5; a possible D gene is TRBD1 (5 bases). The CDR3 reads CASSRRAGSDQPQHL. The CDR3 DNA reads as TGTGCCAGCAGCCGCCGGGCAGGGAGCGATCAGCCCCAGCATCTT.